This entry concerns a single TCR beta chain. This record comes from a study of blood T cell repertoires in COVID-19. Whole-study context: Spain, Italy and the United States supplied samples that represented acute and convalescent COVID-19.

Seattle enrolled patients during active infection and tracked them longitudinally. The data were produced by immunoSEQ multiplex PCR, yet TCRdb's version contains in-frame clones alone and is incomplete. The data show about 230,000 clones, nearly 85% seen once. The specimen sequenced was peripheral blood. The receptor's source is a woman aged 30 to 39 with COVID-19, enrolled during active disease.

The CDR3 reads CASSQSPSGTGVWQPQHF. Written as DNA, the CDR3 is TGCGCCAGCAGTCAATCTCCATCCGGGACAGGGGTCTGGCAGCCCCAGCATTTT. This chain links TRBV23-1 with TRBJ1-5; 10 nucleotides line up with TRBD1. TRBV23-1 is filed as an ORF, its function uncertain. This CDR3 is built from 18 residues. V lost 0 bases, J lost 7 bases, and 12 bases stayed unmatched.